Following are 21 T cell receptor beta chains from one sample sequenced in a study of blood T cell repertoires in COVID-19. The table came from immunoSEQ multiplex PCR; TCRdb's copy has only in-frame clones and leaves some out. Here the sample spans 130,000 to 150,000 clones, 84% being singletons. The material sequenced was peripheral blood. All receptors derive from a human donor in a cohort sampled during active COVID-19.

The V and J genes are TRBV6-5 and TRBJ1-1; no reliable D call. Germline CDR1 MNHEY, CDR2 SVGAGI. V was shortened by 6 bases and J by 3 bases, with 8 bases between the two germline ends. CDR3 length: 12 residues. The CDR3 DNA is TGTGCCAGCAGGTTCTCGGACACTGAAGCTTTCTTT. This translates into CASRFSDTEAFF.

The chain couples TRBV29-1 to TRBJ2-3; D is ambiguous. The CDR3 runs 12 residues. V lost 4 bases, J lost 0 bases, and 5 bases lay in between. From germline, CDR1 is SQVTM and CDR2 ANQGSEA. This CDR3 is CSVGRSTDTQYF. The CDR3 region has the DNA TGCAGCGTTGGGCGGAGCACAGATACGCAGTATTTT.

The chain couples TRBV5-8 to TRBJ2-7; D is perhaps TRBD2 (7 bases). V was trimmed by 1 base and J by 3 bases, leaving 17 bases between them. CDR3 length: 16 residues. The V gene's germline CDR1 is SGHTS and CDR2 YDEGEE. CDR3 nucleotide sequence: TGTGCCAGCAGCTTGCGGGGGGCAGCTACTCTCTACGAGCAGTACTTC. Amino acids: CASSLRGAATLYEQYF.

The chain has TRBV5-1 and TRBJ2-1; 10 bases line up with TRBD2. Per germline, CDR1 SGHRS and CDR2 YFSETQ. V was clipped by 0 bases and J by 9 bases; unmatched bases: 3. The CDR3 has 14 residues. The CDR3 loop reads CASSLGLAGGEQFF. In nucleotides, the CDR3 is TGCGCCAGCAGCTTGGGACTAGCGGGTGGTGAGCAGTTCTTC.

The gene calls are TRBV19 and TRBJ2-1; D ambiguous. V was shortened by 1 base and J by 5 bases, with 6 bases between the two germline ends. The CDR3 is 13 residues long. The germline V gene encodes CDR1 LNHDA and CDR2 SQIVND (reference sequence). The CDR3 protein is CASSIGRNNEQFF. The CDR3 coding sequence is TGTGCCAGTAGTATAGGCAGGAACAATGAGCAGTTCTTC. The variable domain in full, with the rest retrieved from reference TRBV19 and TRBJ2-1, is DGGITQSPKYLFRKEGQNVTLSCEQNLNHDAMYWYRQDPGQGLRLIYYSQIVNDFQKGDIAEGYSVSREKKESFPLTVTSAQKNPTAFYLCASSIGRNNEQFFGPGTRLTVL.

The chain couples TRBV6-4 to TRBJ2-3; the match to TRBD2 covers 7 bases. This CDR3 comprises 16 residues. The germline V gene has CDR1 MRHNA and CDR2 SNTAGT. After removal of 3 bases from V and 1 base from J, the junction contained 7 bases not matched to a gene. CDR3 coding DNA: TGTGCCAGCAGTGAAGAAGCGGGATTCGGCACAGATACGCAGTATTTT. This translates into CASSEEAGFGTDTQYF.

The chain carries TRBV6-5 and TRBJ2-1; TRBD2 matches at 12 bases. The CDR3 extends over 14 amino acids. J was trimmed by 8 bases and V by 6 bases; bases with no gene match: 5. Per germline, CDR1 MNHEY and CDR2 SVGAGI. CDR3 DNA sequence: TGTGCCAGCAGATCTAGCGGGGGGGCCTATGAGCAGTTCTTC. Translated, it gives CASRSSGGAYEQFF.

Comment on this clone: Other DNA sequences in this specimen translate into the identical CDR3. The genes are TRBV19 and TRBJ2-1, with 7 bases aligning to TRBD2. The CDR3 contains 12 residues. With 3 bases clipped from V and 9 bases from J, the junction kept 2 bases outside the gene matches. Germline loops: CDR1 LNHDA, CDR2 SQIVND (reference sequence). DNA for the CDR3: TGTGCCAGTAGTATTGGGGGGGGTGAGCAGTTCTTC. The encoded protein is CASSIGGGEQFF.

CDR3: CASSEMARGLEAFF. The CDR3 DNA reads TGCGCCAGCAGTGAGATGGCCAGGGGGCTCGAAGCTTTCTTT. The chain couples TRBV10-2 to TRBJ1-1, with 8 nucleotides matching TRBD1. V lost 2 bases to trimming and J lost 8 bases; unmatched junction nucleotides: 7. CDR3 size: 14 residues. Germline V gives CDR1 WSHSY, CDR2 SAAADI.

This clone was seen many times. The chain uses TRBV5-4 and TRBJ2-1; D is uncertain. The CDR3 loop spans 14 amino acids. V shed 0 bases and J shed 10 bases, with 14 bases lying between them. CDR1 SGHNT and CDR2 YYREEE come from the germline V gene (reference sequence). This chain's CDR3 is CASSLGGVSSEQFF. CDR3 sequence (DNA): TGTGCCAGCAGCTTGGGCGGCGTTAGCAGCGAGCAGTTCTTC.

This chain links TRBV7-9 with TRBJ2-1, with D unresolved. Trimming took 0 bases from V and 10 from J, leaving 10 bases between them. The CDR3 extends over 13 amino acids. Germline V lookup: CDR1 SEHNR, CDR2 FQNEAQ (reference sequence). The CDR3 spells CASSLASRREQFF. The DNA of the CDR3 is TGTGCCAGCAGCTTAGCGTCCCGTCGGGAGCAGTTCTTC.

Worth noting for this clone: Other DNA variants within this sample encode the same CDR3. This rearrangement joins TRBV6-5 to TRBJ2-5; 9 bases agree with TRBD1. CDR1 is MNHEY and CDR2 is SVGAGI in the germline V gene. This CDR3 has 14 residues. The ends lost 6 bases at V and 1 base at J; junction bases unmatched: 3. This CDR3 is CASSRDRVQETQYF. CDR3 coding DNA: TGTGCCAGCAGCCGGGACAGGGTCCAAGAGACCCAGTACTTC.

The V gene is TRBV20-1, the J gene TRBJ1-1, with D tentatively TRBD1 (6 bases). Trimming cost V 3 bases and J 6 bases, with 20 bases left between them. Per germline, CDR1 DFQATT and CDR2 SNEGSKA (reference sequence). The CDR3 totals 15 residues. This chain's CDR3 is CSASRAGDGKAEAFF. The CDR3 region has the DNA TGCAGTGCTAGTAGGGCAGGGGACGGGAAGGCTGAAGCTTTCTTT.

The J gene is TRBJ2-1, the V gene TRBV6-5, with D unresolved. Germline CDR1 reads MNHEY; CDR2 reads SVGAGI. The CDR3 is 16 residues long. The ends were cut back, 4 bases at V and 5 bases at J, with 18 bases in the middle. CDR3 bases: TGTGCCAGCAGTTCCCACATGAGGCAGATAAACAATGAGCAGTTCTTC. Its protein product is CASSSHMRQINNEQFF.

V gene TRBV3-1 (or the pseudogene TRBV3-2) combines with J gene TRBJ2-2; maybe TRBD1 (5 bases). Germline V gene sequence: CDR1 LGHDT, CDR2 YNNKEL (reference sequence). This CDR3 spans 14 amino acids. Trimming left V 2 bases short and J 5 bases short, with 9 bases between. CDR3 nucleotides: TGTGCCAGCAGCCAAAGCAGGGTGACCGGGGAGCTGTTTTTT. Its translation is CASSQSRVTGELFF.

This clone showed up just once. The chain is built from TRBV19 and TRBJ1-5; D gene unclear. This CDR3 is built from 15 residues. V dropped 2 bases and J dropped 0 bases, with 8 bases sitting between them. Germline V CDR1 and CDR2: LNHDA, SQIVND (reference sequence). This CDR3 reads CASSIQANSNQPQHF. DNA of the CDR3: TGTGCCAGTAGTATACAGGCAAATAGCAATCAGCCCCAGCATTTT.

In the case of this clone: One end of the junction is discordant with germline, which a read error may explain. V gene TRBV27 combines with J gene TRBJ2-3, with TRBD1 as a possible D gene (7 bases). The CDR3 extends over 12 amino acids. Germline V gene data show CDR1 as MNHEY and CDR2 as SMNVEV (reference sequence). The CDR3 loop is CASSPEGAPAHF. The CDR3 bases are TGTGCCAGCAGTCCGGAGGGGGCCCCCGCTCATTTT.

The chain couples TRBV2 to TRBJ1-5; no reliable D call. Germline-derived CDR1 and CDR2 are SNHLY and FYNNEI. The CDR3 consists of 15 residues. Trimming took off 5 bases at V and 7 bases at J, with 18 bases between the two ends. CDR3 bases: TGTGCCAGCAGTTCAACTCGGGAGCACGGGCAGCCCCAGCATTTT. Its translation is CASSSTREHGQPQHF.

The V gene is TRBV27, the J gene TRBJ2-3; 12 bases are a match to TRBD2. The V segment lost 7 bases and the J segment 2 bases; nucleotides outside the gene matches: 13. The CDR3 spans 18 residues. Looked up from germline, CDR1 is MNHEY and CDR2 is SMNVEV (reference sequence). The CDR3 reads CASIRTSGMGTLTDTQYF. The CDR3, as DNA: TGTGCCAGCATTCGGACTAGCGGGATGGGGACCCTCACAGATACGCAGTATTTT.

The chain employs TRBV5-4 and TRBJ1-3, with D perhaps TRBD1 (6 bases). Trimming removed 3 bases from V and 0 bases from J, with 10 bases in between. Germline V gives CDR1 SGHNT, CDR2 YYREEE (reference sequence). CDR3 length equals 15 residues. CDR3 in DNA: TGTGCCAGCAGCTCAGGACAGCTCTCTGGAAACACCATATATTTT. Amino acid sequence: CASSSGQLSGNTIYF.

Written as DNA, the CDR3 is TGTGCCAGCAGTTACGGACTAGCGAGGCTGTTCTTC. Encoded protein: CASSYGLARLFF. The chain has TRBV7-2 and TRBJ2-1, with 9 nucleotides matching TRBD2. From germline, CDR1 is SGHTA and CDR2 FQGNSA. The V gene end was trimmed by 6 bases and the J gene end by 15 bases; junction bases not matched to a gene: 9. This CDR3 is built from 12 residues.